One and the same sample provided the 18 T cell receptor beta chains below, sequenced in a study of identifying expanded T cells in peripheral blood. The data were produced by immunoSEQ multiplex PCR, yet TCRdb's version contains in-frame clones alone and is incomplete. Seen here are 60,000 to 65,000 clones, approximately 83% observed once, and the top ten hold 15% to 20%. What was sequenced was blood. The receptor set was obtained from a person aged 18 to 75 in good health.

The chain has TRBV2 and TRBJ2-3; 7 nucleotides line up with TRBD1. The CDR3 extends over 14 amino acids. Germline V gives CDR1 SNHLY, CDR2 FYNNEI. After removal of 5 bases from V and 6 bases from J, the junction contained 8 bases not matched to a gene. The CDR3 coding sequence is TGTGCCAGCAGTCAAACAGGGGTTGGCGATACGCAGTATTTT. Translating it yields CASSQTGVGDTQYF.

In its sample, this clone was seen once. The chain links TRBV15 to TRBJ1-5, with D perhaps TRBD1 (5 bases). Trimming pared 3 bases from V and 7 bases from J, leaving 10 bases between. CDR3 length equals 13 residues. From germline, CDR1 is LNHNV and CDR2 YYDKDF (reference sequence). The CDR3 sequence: CATSSAGLQPQHF. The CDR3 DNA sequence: TGTGCCACCAGCAGCGCAGGGCTACAGCCCCAGCATTTT.

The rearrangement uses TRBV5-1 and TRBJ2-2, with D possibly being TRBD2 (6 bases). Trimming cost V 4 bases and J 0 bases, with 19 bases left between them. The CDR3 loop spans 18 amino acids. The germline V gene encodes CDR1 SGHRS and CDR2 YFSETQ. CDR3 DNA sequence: TGCGCCAGCAGCCGCGGCGGGCGGGGCCTTACGAACACCGGGGAGCTGTTTTTT. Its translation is CASSRGGRGLTNTGELFF. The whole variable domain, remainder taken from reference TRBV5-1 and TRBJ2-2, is KAGVTQTPRYLIKTRGQQVTLSCSPISGHRSVSWYQQTPGQGLQFLFEYFSETQRNKGNFPGRFSGRQFSNSRSEMNVSTLELGDSALYLCASSRGGRGLTNTGELFFGEGSRLTVL.

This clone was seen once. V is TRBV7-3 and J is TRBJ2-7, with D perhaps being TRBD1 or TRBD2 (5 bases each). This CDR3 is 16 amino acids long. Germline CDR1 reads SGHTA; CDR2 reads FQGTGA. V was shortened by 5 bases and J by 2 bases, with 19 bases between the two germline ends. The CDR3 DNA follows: TGTGCCAGCAGCCCGAACGGGGACCTACGGGCCTACGAGCAGTACGTC. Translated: CASSPNGDLRAYEQYV.

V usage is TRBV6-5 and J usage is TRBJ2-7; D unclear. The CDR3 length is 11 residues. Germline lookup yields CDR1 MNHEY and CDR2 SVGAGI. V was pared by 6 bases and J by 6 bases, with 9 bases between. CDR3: CASRPQVEQYV. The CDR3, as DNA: TGTGCCAGCAGGCCCCAGGTCGAGCAGTACGTC.

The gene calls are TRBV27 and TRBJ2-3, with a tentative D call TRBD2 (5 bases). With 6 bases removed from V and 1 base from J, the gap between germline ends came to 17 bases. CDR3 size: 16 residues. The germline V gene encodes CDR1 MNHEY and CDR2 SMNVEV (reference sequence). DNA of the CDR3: TGTGCCAGCAGCCTCGGGTTGGGAGTAGGCACAGATACGCAGTATTTT. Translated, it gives CASSLGLGVGTDTQYF.

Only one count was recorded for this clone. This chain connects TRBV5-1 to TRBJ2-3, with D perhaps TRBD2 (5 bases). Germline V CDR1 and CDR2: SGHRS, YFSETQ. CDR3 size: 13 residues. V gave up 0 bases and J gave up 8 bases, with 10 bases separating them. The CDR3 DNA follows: TGCGCCAGCAGCTTGGCACTAGGTGGTACGCAGTATTTT. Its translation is CASSLALGGTQYF.

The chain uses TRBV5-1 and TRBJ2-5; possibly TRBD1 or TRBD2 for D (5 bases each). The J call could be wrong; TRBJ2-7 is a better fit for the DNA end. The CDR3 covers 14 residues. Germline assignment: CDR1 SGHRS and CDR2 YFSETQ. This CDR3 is CASSYGTTTYEQYF. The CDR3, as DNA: TGCGCCAGCAGCTACGGGACCACAACCTACGAGCAGTACTTC.

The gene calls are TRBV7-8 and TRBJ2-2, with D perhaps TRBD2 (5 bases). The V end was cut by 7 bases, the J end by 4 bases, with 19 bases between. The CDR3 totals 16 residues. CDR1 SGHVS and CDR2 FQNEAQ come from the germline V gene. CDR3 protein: CASTLTGYPGTGELFF. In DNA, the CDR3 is TGTGCCAGCACTCTTACGGGGTACCCGGGCACCGGGGAGCTGTTTTTT.

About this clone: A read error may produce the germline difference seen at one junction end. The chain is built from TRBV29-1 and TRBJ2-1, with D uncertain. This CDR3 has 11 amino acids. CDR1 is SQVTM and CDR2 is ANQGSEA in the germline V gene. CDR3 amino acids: CGVPSSNEQFF. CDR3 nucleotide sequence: TGCGGCGTCCCTTCTTCCAATGAGCAGTTCTTC.

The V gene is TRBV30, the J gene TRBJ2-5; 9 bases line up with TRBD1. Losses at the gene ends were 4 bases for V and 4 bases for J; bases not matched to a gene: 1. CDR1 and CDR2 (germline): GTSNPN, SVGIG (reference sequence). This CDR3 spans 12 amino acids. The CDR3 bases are TGTGCCTGGAAGACAGGGGGAGAGACCCAGTACTTC. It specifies CAWKTGGETQYF.

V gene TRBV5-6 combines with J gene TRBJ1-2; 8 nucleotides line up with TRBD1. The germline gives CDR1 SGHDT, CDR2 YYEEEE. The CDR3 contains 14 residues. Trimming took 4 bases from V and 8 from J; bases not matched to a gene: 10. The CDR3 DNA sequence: TGTGCCAGCAGCCCATTGTACAGGGGGACCGGCTACACCTTC. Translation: CASSPLYRGTGYTF.

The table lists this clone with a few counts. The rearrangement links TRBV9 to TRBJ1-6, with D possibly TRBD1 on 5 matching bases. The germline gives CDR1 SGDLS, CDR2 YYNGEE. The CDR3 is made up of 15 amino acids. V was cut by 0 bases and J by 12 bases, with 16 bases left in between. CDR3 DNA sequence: TGTGCCAGCAGCGTAGGAAGGGGTTACAGATTACCCCTCCACTTT. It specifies CASSVGRGYRLPLHF.

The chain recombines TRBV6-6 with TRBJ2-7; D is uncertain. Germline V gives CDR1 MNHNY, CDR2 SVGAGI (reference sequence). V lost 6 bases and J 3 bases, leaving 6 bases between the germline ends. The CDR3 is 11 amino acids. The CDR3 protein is CASSRNYEQYF. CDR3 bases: TGTGCCAGCAGCCGAAACTACGAGCAGTACTTC.

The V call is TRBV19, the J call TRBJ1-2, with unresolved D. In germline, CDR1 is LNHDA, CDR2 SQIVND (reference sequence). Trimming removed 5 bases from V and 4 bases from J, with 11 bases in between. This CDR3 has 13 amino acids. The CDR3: CASSEEMGYGYTF. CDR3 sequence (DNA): TGTGCCAGTAGTGAGGAAATGGGCTATGGCTACACCTTC.

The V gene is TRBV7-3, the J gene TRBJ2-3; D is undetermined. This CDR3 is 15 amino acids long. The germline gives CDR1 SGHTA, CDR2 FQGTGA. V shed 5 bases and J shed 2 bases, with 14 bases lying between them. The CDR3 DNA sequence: TGTGCCAGCAGCCAAAGTAGTTTTACCACAGATACGCAGTATTTT. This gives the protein CASSQSSFTTDTQYF. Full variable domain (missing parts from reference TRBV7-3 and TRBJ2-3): GAGVSQTPSNKVTEKGKYVELRCDPISGHTALYWYRQSLGQGPEFLIYFQGTGAADDSGLPNDRFFAVRPEGSVSTLKIQRTERGDSAVYLCASSQSSFTTDTQYFGPGTRLTVL.

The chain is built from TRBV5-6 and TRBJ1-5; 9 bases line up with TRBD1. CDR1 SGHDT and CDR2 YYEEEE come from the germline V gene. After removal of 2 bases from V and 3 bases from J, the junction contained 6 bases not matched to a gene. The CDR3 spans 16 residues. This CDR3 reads CASSFRTGVANQPQHF. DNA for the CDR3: TGTGCCAGCAGCTTTAGGACAGGGGTCGCCAATCAGCCCCAGCATTTT.

CDR3 amino acids: CAIRMTGGTDTQYF. In DNA form, the CDR3 reads TGTGCCATCAGGATGACAGGGGGCACAGATACGCAGTATTTT. The chain employs TRBV10-3 and TRBJ2-3, with TRBD1 identical over 8 bases. Germline loops: CDR1 ENHRY, CDR2 SYGVKD. CDR3 size: 14 residues. J lost 1 base, V lost 6 bases, and 3 bases had no gene match.